The rows below give T cell receptor beta chains drawn from one sample of a study of response to subunit inactivated influenza vaccine. TCRdb passed the RT-PCR reads through MiXCR, listing each CDR3 protein once. The data contain hundreds of thousands of distinct CDR3 sequences, about 11% of them singletons. Separately, the same data were catalogued under a study of T cells expressing NK-cell markers.

The specimen was PBMCs from blood, collected on the day of vaccination. The receptor source for this set is a man aged 45-65 years who received an inactivated influenza vaccine. The CDR3 runs from the conserved cysteine through the conserved F or W. A D gene is named only where the DNA matches it firmly. Size tells how often a clone was seen (once, few, many) or the class of an expanded clone, and some rows leave it out.

CDR3 DNA: TGTGCCAGCAGTCTCGCTTTGGCAGCCCAACTCTACGAGCAGTACTTC
CDR3 protein: CASSLALAAQLYEQYF
D gene: .
J gene: TRBJ2-7
clone size: few
V gene: TRBV28

CDR3 DNA: TGTGCCAGCAGTTTCCACCCTGGGGCCAAAAACATTCAGTACTTC
CDR3 protein: CASSFHPGAKNIQYF
D gene: .
J gene: TRBJ2-4
clone size: .
V gene: TRBV12-3/TRBV12-4

CDR3 DNA: TGCAGTGCTAGGGGGGACTACCCCTACGAGCAGTACTTC
CDR3 protein: CSARGDYPYEQYF
D gene: TRBD2
J gene: TRBJ2-7
clone size: few
V gene: TRBV20-1

CDR3 DNA: TGCGCCAGCAGCCAAGACTATGGAGAGCAGTTCTTC
CDR3 protein: CASSQDYGEQFF
D gene: .
J gene: TRBJ2-1
clone size: many
V gene: TRBV4-1

CDR3 DNA: TGCAGTGCTCGCGGACTAGCGGGGGGGCGAGATACGCAGTATTTT
CDR3 protein: CSARGLAGGRDTQYF
D gene: TRBD2
J gene: TRBJ2-3
clone size: .
V gene: TRBV20-1

CDR3 DNA: TGCGCCAGCAGGAGACAGGGGAGCACAGATACGCAGTATTTT
CDR3 protein: CASRRQGSTDTQYF
D gene: TRBD1
J gene: TRBJ2-3
clone size: .
V gene: TRBV4-3

CDR3 DNA: TGTGCCACCAGTGATTGGGCAGGGGGCCACCAAGAGACCCAGTACTTC
CDR3 protein: CATSDWAGGHQETQYF
D gene: TRBD1
J gene: TRBJ2-5
clone size: .
V gene: TRBV24-1

CDR3 DNA: TGTGCCAGCAGTGAAGCGGCACAGGGTTACGAGCAGTACTTC
CDR3 protein: CASSEAAQGYEQYF
D gene: .
J gene: TRBJ2-7
clone size: .
V gene: TRBV6-1

CDR3 DNA: TGTGCCAGCAGCTTAGCGCGGGGTTGGGACGAGCAGTACTTC
CDR3 protein: CASSLARGWDEQYF
D gene: .
J gene: TRBJ2-7
clone size: .
V gene: TRBV7-9

CDR3 DNA: TGTGCCAGCAGCGACCCACACCAAAACATTCAGTACTTC
CDR3 protein: CASSDPHQNIQYF
D gene: .
J gene: TRBJ2-4
clone size: .
V gene: TRBV7-9

CDR3 DNA: TGTGCCATCAGTACAGGGGGCGCTTGGACCGGGGAGCTGTTTTTT
CDR3 protein: CAISTGGAWTGELFF
D gene: TRBD1
J gene: TRBJ2-2
clone size: few
V gene: TRBV10-3

CDR3 DNA: TGTGCCACCAGCGGTTTAAAGAACACCGGGGAGCTGTTTTTT
CDR3 protein: CATSGLKNTGELFF
D gene: .
J gene: TRBJ2-2
clone size: .
V gene: TRBV15